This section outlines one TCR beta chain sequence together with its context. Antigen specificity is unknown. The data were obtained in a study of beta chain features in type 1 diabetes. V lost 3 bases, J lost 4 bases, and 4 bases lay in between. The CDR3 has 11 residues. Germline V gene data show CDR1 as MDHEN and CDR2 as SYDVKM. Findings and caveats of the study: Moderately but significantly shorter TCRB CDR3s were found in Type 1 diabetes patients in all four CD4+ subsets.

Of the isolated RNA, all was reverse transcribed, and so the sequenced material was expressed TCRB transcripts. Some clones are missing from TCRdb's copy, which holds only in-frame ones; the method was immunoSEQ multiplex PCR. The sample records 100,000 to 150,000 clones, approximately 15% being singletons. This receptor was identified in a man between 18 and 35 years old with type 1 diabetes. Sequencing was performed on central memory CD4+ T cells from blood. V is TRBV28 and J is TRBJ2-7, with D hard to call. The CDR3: CASSLGYEQYF. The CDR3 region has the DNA TGTGCCAGCAGTTTGGGGTACGAGCAGTACTTC.